This TCR beta chain was observed in a study of graft-versus-host responses after intestinal transplantation. The length of the CDR3 is 13 residues. Germline-derived CDR1 and CDR2 are MDHEN and SYDVKM. The V end lost 2 bases, the J end lost 8 bases, and 12 bases lay between the germline ends. Some clones are missing from TCRdb's copy, which holds only in-frame ones; the method was immunoSEQ multiplex PCR. The repertoire includes roughly 2,500 clones, over 85% of them detected once, and roughly 1.5% sits in the top ten. The chain recombines TRBV28 with TRBJ1-2; D unresolved. The TCR was taken from a human patient who received an intestinal transplant, so some T cells may come from the graft donor. Sequenced material: PBMCs, taken 19 days after intestinal transplant. As DNA, the CDR3 is TGTGCCAGCAGTTTAAATTGGTGGGAGGGCTACACCTTC. Translating it yields CASSLNWWEGYTF.